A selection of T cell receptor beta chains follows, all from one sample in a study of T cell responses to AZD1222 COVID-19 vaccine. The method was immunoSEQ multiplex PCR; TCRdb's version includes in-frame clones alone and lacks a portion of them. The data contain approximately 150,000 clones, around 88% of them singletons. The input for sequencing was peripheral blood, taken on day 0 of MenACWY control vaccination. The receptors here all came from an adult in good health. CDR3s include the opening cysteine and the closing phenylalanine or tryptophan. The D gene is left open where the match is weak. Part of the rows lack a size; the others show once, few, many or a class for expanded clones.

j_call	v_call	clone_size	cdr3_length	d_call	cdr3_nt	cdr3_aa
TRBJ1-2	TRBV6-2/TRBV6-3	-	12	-	TGTGCCAGCAGTTACTGGGGGAATGGCTACACCTTC	CASSYWGNGYTF
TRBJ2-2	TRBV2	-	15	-	TGTGCCAGCAGTAGCCATGGCTCGAACACCGGGGAGCTGTTTTTT	CASSSHGSNTGELFF
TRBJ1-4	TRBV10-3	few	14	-	TGTGCCATCAAAAATCCGGGACGGAGTGAAAAACTGTTTTTT	CAIKNPGRSEKLFF
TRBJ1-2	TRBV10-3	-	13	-	TGTGCCATCGCGAGACCCTCACGGGATGGCTACACCTTC	CAIARPSRDGYTF
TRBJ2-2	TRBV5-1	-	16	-	TGCGCCAGCAGCTCCGGCATCGGGGGTGTGACCGGGGAGCTGTTTTTT	CASSSGIGGVTGELFF
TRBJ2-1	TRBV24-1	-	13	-	TGTGCCACCAGCGGGAATTGGGGAGGCGAGCAGTTCTTC	CATSGNWGGEQFF
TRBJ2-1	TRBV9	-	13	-	TGTGCCAGCAGCGAGAACTACGGCAATGAGCAGTTCTTC	CASSENYGNEQFF
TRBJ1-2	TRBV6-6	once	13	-	TGTGCCTCCCGGGCAGACGCTAACTATGGCTACACCTTC	CASRADANYGYTF
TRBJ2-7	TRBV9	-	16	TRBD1	TGTGCCAGCAGCCTGGGGACAGGGGGCTCGTTCTACGAGCAGTACTTC	CASSLGTGGSFYEQYF
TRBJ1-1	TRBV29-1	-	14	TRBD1	TGCAGCTCCTCCCTGGTGACAGGGCATGACGAAGCTTTCTTT	CSSSLVTGHDEAFF
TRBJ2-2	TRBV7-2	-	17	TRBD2	TGTGCCAGCAGCCCCCTTGTGGCGGGAGTTAAAACCGGGGAGCTGTTTTTT	CASSPLVAGVKTGELFF
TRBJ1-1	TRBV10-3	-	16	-	TGTGCCATCAGTGAGTCGGCAGGGAAGATCAACACTGAAGCTTTCTTT	CAISESAGKINTEAFF
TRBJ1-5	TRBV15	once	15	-	TGTGCCACCAGTAACAGGGTGATAAGCAATCAGCCCCAGCATTTT	CATSNRVISNQPQHF
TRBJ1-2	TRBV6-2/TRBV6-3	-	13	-	TGTGCCAGCAGTACCTCCCCCCGGCATGGCTACACCTTC	CASSTSPRHGYTF
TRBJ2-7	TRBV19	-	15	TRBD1	TGTGCCAGTAGGGACGCAGGGGGCCTGGCCTGGGAGCAGTACTTC	CASRDAGGLAWEQYF
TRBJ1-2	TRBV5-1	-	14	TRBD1	TGCGCCAGCAGCCTCGGGGACAGGAACTATGGCTACACCTTC	CASSLGDRNYGYTF
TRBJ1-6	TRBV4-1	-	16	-	TGCGCCAGCAGCCAAGATCTGGGTAGACAAGGGTCACCCCTCCACTTT	CASSQDLGRQGSPLHF
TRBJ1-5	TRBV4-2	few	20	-	TGTGCCAGCAGCCAAGATTTTCATGGGCAGGGTCCCCCTTCCAATCAGCCCCAGCATTTT	CASSQDFHGQGPPSNQPQHF
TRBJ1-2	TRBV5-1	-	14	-	TGCGCCAGCACCCAGGGAGGGGACGCCTATGGCTACACCTTC	CASTQGGDAYGYTF
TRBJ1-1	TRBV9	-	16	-	TGTGCCAGCAGCGTAGGGCAGACTTCTGTGAACACTGAAGCTTTCTTT	CASSVGQTSVNTEAFF
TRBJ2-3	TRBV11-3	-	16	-	TGTGCCAGCAGCTTAATACAGTTTTCTAGCACAGATACGCAGTATTTT	CASSLIQFSSTDTQYF
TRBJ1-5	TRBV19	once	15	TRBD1	TGTGCCAGTAGATCTGGGACAGGGGGCAATCAGCCCCAGCATTTT	CASRSGTGGNQPQHF
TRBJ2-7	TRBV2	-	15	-	TGTGCCAGCAGTGAATCGGGGGCGAACAACGCCGAGCAGTACTTC	CASSESGANNAEQYF
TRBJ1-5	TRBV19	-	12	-	TGTGCCAGTAATATTTTCAATCAGCCCCAGCATTTT	CASNIFNQPQHF
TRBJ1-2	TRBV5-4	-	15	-	TGTGCCAGCAGCTTGGGTAGGGGCCTAGATCATGGCTACACCTTC	CASSLGRGLDHGYTF
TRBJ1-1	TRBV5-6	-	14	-	TGTGCCAGCAGCTTCCCAGGGGTAGAGACTGAAGCTTTCTTT	CASSFPGVETEAFF
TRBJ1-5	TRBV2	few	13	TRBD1	TGTGCCAGCAGGGGACAGGGAGTTCAGCCCCAGCATTTT	CASRGQGVQPQHF
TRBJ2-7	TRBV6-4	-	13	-	TGTGCCAGCAGTGCGGCCCCAGGGAGGGAGCAGTACTTC	CASSAAPGREQYF
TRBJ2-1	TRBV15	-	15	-	TGTGCCACCAGTATTTCAGCGGGCTCCTACAATGAGCAGTTCTTC	CATSISAGSYNEQFF
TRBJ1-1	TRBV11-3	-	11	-	TGTGCCAGCAGTAGGGCCAGGGAAGCTTTCTTT	CASSRAREAFF
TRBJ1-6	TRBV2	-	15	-	TGTGCCAGCACGAACACCCCGTACAATAATTCACCCCTCCACTTT	CASTNTPYNNSPLHF
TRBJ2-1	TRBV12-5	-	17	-	TGTGCTAGTGGTTTGAGGCTGGGAGAGGGGACGTGGAATGAGCAGTTCTTC	CASGLRLGEGTWNEQFF
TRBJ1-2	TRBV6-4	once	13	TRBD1	TGTGCCAGCAGTGCCGGGGGGACAGATGGCTACACCTTC	CASSAGGTDGYTF
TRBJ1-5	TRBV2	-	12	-	TGTGCCAGCAGTGGAGGGAATCAGCCCCAGCATTTT	CASSGGNQPQHF